Listed below are T cell receptor beta chains from one sample, sequenced in a study of naive and memory T cell subsets. TCRdb passed the UMI-ligation and nested PCR reads through MiXCR, listing each CDR3 protein once. This table holds around 140,000 distinct CDR3 sequences, 20% to 25% found once. Material: naive CD4+ T cells from blood. The receptors originated from a human donor in good health. CDR3s include the opening cysteine and the closing phenylalanine or tryptophan. The order of the fields is CDR3 DNA, CDR3 protein, V gene, D gene, J gene, clone size. The D gene is left open where the match is weak. The listing skips clone size in some rows; elsewhere it reads once, few, many or a size class.

CDR3nt: TGCAGTGCTAGACTAACAGGGAGGAGGGATCAGCCCCAGCATTTT
CDR3aa: CSARLTGRRDQPQHF
v_gene: TRBV20-1
d_gene: -
j_gene: TRBJ1-5
abundance: -

CDR3nt: TGTGCCAGCACGGGACTAGAGGGTGATACGCAGTATTTT
CDR3aa: CASTGLEGDTQYF
v_gene: TRBV12-3/TRBV12-4
d_gene: TRBD2
j_gene: TRBJ2-3
abundance: -

CDR3nt: TGCAGCGTCCTCGGAGCGGGCGAGCAGTACTTC
CDR3aa: CSVLGAGEQYF
v_gene: TRBV29-1
d_gene: -
j_gene: TRBJ2-7
abundance: few

CDR3nt: TGTGCCAGCAGCCGCGGACAGACCTACGAGCAGTACTTC
CDR3aa: CASSRGQTYEQYF
v_gene: TRBV7-7
d_gene: -
j_gene: TRBJ2-7
abundance: few

CDR3nt: TGCAGCGTCGCGGGACTAGCGGGAGCGTACACAGATACGCAGTATTTT
CDR3aa: CSVAGLAGAYTDTQYF
v_gene: TRBV29-1
d_gene: TRBD2
j_gene: TRBJ2-3
abundance: -

CDR3nt: TGTGCCAGCAGCGCCGCGGGGCCTAGCACAGATACGCAGTATTTT
CDR3aa: CASSAAGPSTDTQYF
v_gene: TRBV2
d_gene: -
j_gene: TRBJ2-3
abundance: -

CDR3nt: TGTGCCAGCTCACTGGACAGGGGGACTGGGGCCAACGTCCTGACTTTC
CDR3aa: CASSLDRGTGANVLTF
v_gene: TRBV18
d_gene: TRBD1
j_gene: TRBJ2-6
abundance: -

CDR3nt: TGCAGCGTTGAAGGACTAACCTACAATGAGCAGTTCTTC
CDR3aa: CSVEGLTYNEQFF
v_gene: TRBV29-1
d_gene: -
j_gene: TRBJ2-1
abundance: -

CDR3nt: TGTGCCAGCGGTTGGGCCGGGCTAGCGACCCACAATGAGCAGTTCTTC
CDR3aa: CASGWAGLATHNEQFF
v_gene: TRBV12-3/TRBV12-4
d_gene: -
j_gene: TRBJ2-1
abundance: -

CDR3nt: TGTGCCATCAGTGACGGGGACACTAGTCCCATTCAAGAGACCCAGTACTTC
CDR3aa: CAISDGDTSPIQETQYF
v_gene: TRBV10-3
d_gene: -
j_gene: TRBJ2-5
abundance: -

CDR3nt: TGTGCCTGGCAGGACACCTCCTCCTACAATGAGCAGTTCTTC
CDR3aa: CAWQDTSSYNEQFF
v_gene: TRBV30
d_gene: -
j_gene: TRBJ2-1
abundance: many

CDR3nt: TGTGCCAGCAGTCTCACAGGGGTCCAGACCCAGTACTTC
CDR3aa: CASSLTGVQTQYF
v_gene: TRBV12-3/TRBV12-4
d_gene: TRBD1
j_gene: TRBJ2-5
abundance: many

CDR3nt: TGTGCCAGCAGTTACGGGCGGACAGGAGTACAAGAGACCCAGTACTTC
CDR3aa: CASSYGRTGVQETQYF
v_gene: TRBV6-6
d_gene: TRBD1
j_gene: TRBJ2-5
abundance: few

CDR3nt: TGCGCCAGCAGCTTGGAAGGGGTGAGCTCCTACAATGAGCAGTTCTTC
CDR3aa: CASSLEGVSSYNEQFF
v_gene: TRBV5-1
d_gene: -
j_gene: TRBJ2-1
abundance: -

CDR3nt: TGTGCCAGCAGTTCTCACGCCGGGACAGGGAATGAAAAACTGTTTTTT
CDR3aa: CASSSHAGTGNEKLFF
v_gene: TRBV28
d_gene: TRBD1
j_gene: TRBJ1-4
abundance: -

CDR3nt: TGTGCCAGCAGCCAAGAATGGCCATACTCTAACTATGGCTACACCTTC
CDR3aa: CASSQEWPYSNYGYTF
v_gene: TRBV14
d_gene: -
j_gene: TRBJ1-2
abundance: -

CDR3nt: TGCAGTGCTAGAGTCGAAGGACTAGAGCCGTCTGGGGAGCAGTTCTTC
CDR3aa: CSARVEGLEPSGEQFF
v_gene: TRBV20-1
d_gene: TRBD2
j_gene: TRBJ2-1
abundance: -

CDR3nt: TGTGCCAGTATACAGAACAATGAGCAGTTCTTC
CDR3aa: CASIQNNEQFF
v_gene: TRBV19
d_gene: -
j_gene: TRBJ2-1
abundance: many

CDR3nt: TGTGCCAGCAGTTCAGACGGAAGCAATCAGCCCCAGCATTTT
CDR3aa: CASSSDGSNQPQHF
v_gene: TRBV12-3/TRBV12-4
d_gene: -
j_gene: TRBJ1-5
abundance: many

CDR3nt: TGTGCCAGCAGCAATGAGGGGGCCTATGGCTACACCTTC
CDR3aa: CASSNEGAYGYTF
v_gene: TRBV12-3/TRBV12-4
d_gene: TRBD1
j_gene: TRBJ1-2
abundance: -

CDR3nt: TGTGCCAGCACCCCGGAGGGGGCGCGGGGGGCCAACGTCCTGACTTTC
CDR3aa: CASTPEGARGANVLTF
v_gene: TRBV27
d_gene: -
j_gene: TRBJ2-6
abundance: -

CDR3nt: TGTGCCAGCAGCGTACGGGACACCCTCACCGGGGAGCTGTTTTTT
CDR3aa: CASSVRDTLTGELFF
v_gene: TRBV9
d_gene: -
j_gene: TRBJ2-2
abundance: few

CDR3nt: TGTGCCAGCAGAATAGGGCGGGGTCTTGAAGCTTTCTTT
CDR3aa: CASRIGRGLEAFF
v_gene: TRBV7-2
d_gene: -
j_gene: TRBJ1-1
abundance: few

CDR3nt: TGTGCCAGCAGTTACGGTCTGGGCACTGAAGCTTTCTTT
CDR3aa: CASSYGLGTEAFF
v_gene: TRBV6-5
d_gene: -
j_gene: TRBJ1-1
abundance: -

CDR3nt: TGCGCCAGCAGCTTGATCGCCGGACTAGCGACTTACGAGCAGTACTTC
CDR3aa: CASSLIAGLATYEQYF
v_gene: TRBV5-1
d_gene: TRBD2
j_gene: TRBJ2-7
abundance: few

CDR3nt: TGCGCCAGCAGCCAAGATGGTAGCGGGGGAACCTACAATGAGCAGTTCTTC
CDR3aa: CASSQDGSGGTYNEQFF
v_gene: TRBV4-1
d_gene: TRBD2
j_gene: TRBJ2-1
abundance: many

CDR3nt: TGTGCCAGTAGTGGTGGGATTGGAAGCTCCTACGAGCAGTACTTC
CDR3aa: CASSGGIGSSYEQYF
v_gene: TRBV19
d_gene: -
j_gene: TRBJ2-7
abundance: few

CDR3nt: TGTGCCAGCAGCGTAGCCGGCACCGGGGAGCTGTTTTTT
CDR3aa: CASSVAGTGELFF
v_gene: TRBV9
d_gene: -
j_gene: TRBJ2-2
abundance: -

CDR3nt: TGTGCCAGCAGACCGGGACTAGCGGGAGACCTGAACACCGGGGAGCTGTTTTTT
CDR3aa: CASRPGLAGDLNTGELFF
v_gene: TRBV6-5
d_gene: TRBD2
j_gene: TRBJ2-2
abundance: many

CDR3nt: TGTGCCAGCAGCTCACCCTTCGACAGGGCCTATGGCTACACCTTC
CDR3aa: CASSSPFDRAYGYTF
v_gene: TRBV7-9
d_gene: TRBD1
j_gene: TRBJ1-2
abundance: many

CDR3nt: TGTGCCAGCAGTCAACCAGATACGCAGTATTTT
CDR3aa: CASSQPDTQYF
v_gene: TRBV28
d_gene: -
j_gene: TRBJ2-3
abundance: -

CDR3nt: TGTGCCAGCACGCGGACAGGGGATTACGGAAACACCATATATTTT
CDR3aa: CASTRTGDYGNTIYF
v_gene: TRBV3-1
d_gene: TRBD1
j_gene: TRBJ1-3
abundance: few

CDR3nt: TGTGCCAGCAGCGGGACTAGCGGGAGATCTGAGCAGTTCTTC
CDR3aa: CASSGTSGRSEQFF
v_gene: TRBV7-2
d_gene: TRBD2
j_gene: TRBJ2-1
abundance: -

CDR3nt: TGTGCCATTTTAGGGCGGGACAGCGGAATGAACACTGAAGCTTTCTTT
CDR3aa: CAILGRDSGMNTEAFF
v_gene: TRBV28
d_gene: TRBD1
j_gene: TRBJ1-1
abundance: few

CDR3nt: TGTGCCACCAGTGCTAGCGGCACAGATACGCAGTATTTT
CDR3aa: CATSASGTDTQYF
v_gene: TRBV24-1
d_gene: -
j_gene: TRBJ2-3
abundance: -

CDR3nt: TGCAGCGTTAGACAGGTCGCGGAGACCCAGTACTTC
CDR3aa: CSVRQVAETQYF
v_gene: TRBV29-1
d_gene: -
j_gene: TRBJ2-5
abundance: many

CDR3nt: TGCGCCAGCACGAACACAGATACGCAGTATTTT
CDR3aa: CASTNTDTQYF
v_gene: TRBV5-1
d_gene: -
j_gene: TRBJ2-3
abundance: many

CDR3nt: TGCAGTGCTAGTCCTAGCTGGGGCACAGATACGCAGTATTTT
CDR3aa: CSASPSWGTDTQYF
v_gene: TRBV20-1
d_gene: -
j_gene: TRBJ2-3
abundance: few

CDR3nt: TGTACCAGCTCACCACGGGGGGCCGTGACTGAAGCTTTCTTT
CDR3aa: CTSSPRGAVTEAFF
v_gene: TRBV18
d_gene: -
j_gene: TRBJ1-1
abundance: -

CDR3nt: TGTGCCAGCAGCCAAGGCGTGGGGATGGACGAGCAGTACTTC
CDR3aa: CASSQGVGMDEQYF
v_gene: TRBV3-1
d_gene: -
j_gene: TRBJ2-7
abundance: -

CDR3nt: TGTGCCAGCAGCCTAGGACAGGGGGGTGAAGCTTTCTTT
CDR3aa: CASSLGQGGEAFF
v_gene: TRBV3-1
d_gene: TRBD1
j_gene: TRBJ1-1
abundance: -

CDR3nt: TGTGCCAGCTCACCAACAGGAAAGAACACTGAAGCTTTCTTT
CDR3aa: CASSPTGKNTEAFF
v_gene: TRBV18
d_gene: -
j_gene: TRBJ1-1
abundance: few

CDR3nt: TGCGCCAGCAGCCAGAGCGGACATGAGCAGTTCTTC
CDR3aa: CASSQSGHEQFF
v_gene: TRBV5-1
d_gene: -
j_gene: TRBJ2-1
abundance: -